Below, 21 T cell receptor beta chains from the same sample are listed, as sequenced in a study of blood T cells in healthy people across ages. It was with a sample-barcoded 5' primer and a J-beta primer mix that a second PCR of roughly 7 to 12 cycles was run. TCRdb called the 5' RACE reads again in MiXCR, with one record for every CDR3 protein. The sample carries around 1.7 million distinct CDR3 sequences, approximately 28% recorded once. The sample was blood. The origin of the receptors is a woman aged 25-40 years in good health.

The CDR3 is CASSFRSAMNTEAFF. DNA of the CDR3: TGTGCCAGCAGTTTTCGGTCCGCTATGAACACTGAAGCTTTCTTT. The rearrangement uses TRBV12-3 or TRBV12-4 and TRBJ1-1; no firm D call. V was clipped by 3 bases and J by 0 bases, with 11 bases between them. The CDR3 is 15 residues long.

This clonotype was detected only a few times. The gene calls are TRBV25-1 and TRBJ1-2; D call uncertain. With 2 bases removed from V and 7 bases from J, the gap between germline ends came to 8 bases. Germline CDR1 MGHDK, CDR2 SYGVNS. The CDR3 length is 12 residues. This CDR3 reads CASSERDSGYTF. CDR3 bases: TGTGCCAGCAGTGAAAGAGATAGTGGCTACACCTTC.

The J gene is TRBJ1-5, the V gene TRBV3-1, with D unclear. Trimming shortened V by 0 bases and J by 9 bases, and 9 bases separated the two germline ends. Germline CDR1 LGHDT, CDR2 YNNKEL (reference sequence). The CDR3 is 13 amino acids. CDR3 nucleotide sequence: TGTGCCAGCAGCCAAGATCCCACTCGGCCCCAGCATTTT. Its protein product is CASSQDPTRPQHF. The full variable domain, completed using reference TRBV3-1 and TRBJ1-5, is DTAVSQTPKYLVTQMGNDKSIKCEQNLGHDTMYWYKQDSKKFLKIMFSYNNKELIINETVPNRFSPKSPDKAHLNLHINSLELGDSAVYFCASSQDPTRPQHFGDGTRLSIL.

The chain carries TRBV20-1 and TRBJ2-1; either TRBD1 or TRBD2 may supply D (5 bases each). The germline CDR1 and CDR2 sequences are DFQATT and SNEGSKA (reference sequence). The CDR3 consists of 19 residues. Trimming took off 0 bases at V and 3 bases at J, with 24 bases between the two ends. The CDR3 DNA is TGCAGTGCTAGAGATGTTTTTGGACAAACTGGGGGTCGCTACAATGAGCAGTTCTTC. This codes for CSARDVFGQTGGRYNEQFF.

The chain uses TRBV14 and TRBJ2-7; D remains ambiguous. The end of the DNA is better explained by TRBJ2-4, so the J call may be wrong. The germline CDR1 and CDR2 sequences are SGHDN and FVKESK. The CDR3 is 13 residues long. The CDR3 sequence: CASSPNWAGIQYF. The CDR3 nucleotides read TGTGCCAGCAGCCCAAACTGGGCAGGCATTCAGTACTTC.

The rearrangement links TRBV29-1 to TRBJ1-3, with no clear D. Germline lookup yields CDR1 SQVTM and CDR2 ANQGSEA. Trimming took 4 bases from V and 4 from J, leaving 8 bases between them. This CDR3 comprises 12 residues. CDR3 region: CSVGTDGNTIYF. CDR3 DNA: TGCAGCGTTGGGACGGACGGAAACACCATATATTTT.

The V gene is TRBV9, the J gene TRBJ2-2; a weak D match, TRBD1 (5 bases). There are 16 residues in the CDR3. CDR1 SGDLS and CDR2 YYNGEE come from the germline V gene. With 2 bases removed from V and 3 bases from J, the gap between germline ends came to 14 bases. The DNA of the CDR3 is TGTGCCAGCAGCGTGGGAACAGGCCTGGACACCGGGGAGCTGTTTTTT. It specifies CASSVGTGLDTGELFF.

V usage is TRBV28 and J usage is TRBJ2-4; D assignment may be TRBD1 or TRBD2 (5 bases each). From germline, CDR1 is MDHEN and CDR2 SYDVKM. The ends were cut back, 10 bases at V and 1 base at J, with 20 bases in the middle. The length of the CDR3 is 16 residues. The CDR3 sequence is CATTPGPGVAKNIQYF. DNA of the CDR3: TGTGCCACCACACCGGGGCCCGGAGTTGCCAAAAACATTCAGTACTTC.

This clonotype was detected many times. In DNA, the CDR3 is TGCGCCAGCAGCTTCGACTACTATTACGAGCAGTACTTC. This sequence encodes CASSFDYYYEQYF. V usage is TRBV5-1 and J usage is TRBJ2-7; tentatively, D is TRBD2 (5 bases). Trimming took 2 bases from V and 4 from J, leaving 10 bases between them. This CDR3 is 13 amino acids long. Germline CDR1 is SGHRS and CDR2 is YFSETQ.

This clonotype was picked up many times. The chain carries TRBV9 and TRBJ2-6; D remains ambiguous. The CDR3 sequence is 14 residues long. Germline-derived CDR1 and CDR2 are SGDLS and YYNGEE. V was clipped by 0 bases and J by 1 base, with 2 bases between them. The CDR3 sequence is CASSVGSGANVLTF. For the CDR3, the DNA is TGTGCCAGCAGCGTAGGGTCTGGGGCCAACGTCCTGACTTTC.

In this sample, this clonotype turned up many times. The gene calls are TRBV5-5 and TRBJ1-5, with D tentatively TRBD1 (6 bases). CDR3 length: 14 amino acids. Germline V gives CDR1 SGHKS, CDR2 YYEKEE (reference sequence). The germline V and J ends were trimmed by 4 bases and 2 bases, with 10 bases remaining between them. CDR3 residues: CASSPGDGNQPQHF. CDR3 nucleotides: TGTGCCAGCAGCCCAGGGGATGGCAATCAGCCCCAGCATTTT. Filled out from reference TRBV5-5 and TRBJ1-5, the complete variable domain reads DAGVTQSPTHLIKTRGQQVTLRCSPISGHKSVSWYQQVLGQGPQFIFQYYEKEERGRGNFPDRFSARQFPNYSSELNVNALLLGDSALYLCASSPGDGNQPQHFGDGTRLSIL.

This clonotype was counted ten times or more. The chain joins TRBV20-1 to TRBJ2-1; 11 positions agree with TRBD2. V shed 5 bases and J 10 bases; nucleotides not matched to a gene: 10. CDR3 length: 14 residues. The germline V gene has CDR1 DFQATT and CDR2 SNEGSKA (reference sequence). In DNA, the CDR3 is TGCAGTGCTCTTTACCTAGCGGGAGGCCAGGAGCAGTTCTTC. Translating gives CSALYLAGGQEQFF.

This clonotype was picked up a small number of times. In DNA form, the CDR3 reads TGCGCCAGCAGCCAGGGAGCGGTCCCCAATGAGCAGTTCTTC. It specifies CASSQGAVPNEQFF. The chain carries TRBV4-3 and TRBJ2-1, with a weak D call TRBD2 (5 bases). This CDR3 is built from 14 residues. The V gene lost 3 bases and the J gene lost 6 bases, with 12 bases spanning the gap. From germline, CDR1 is LGHNA and CDR2 YSLEER.

Comments on this clonotype: One end of the junction is discordant with germline, which a read error may explain. This rearrangement joins TRBV28 to TRBJ2-7, with TRBD2 matching over 11 bases. The CDR3 has 15 residues. The germline V gene encodes CDR1 MDHEN and CDR2 SYDVKM. CDR3 in DNA: TGTGCCTGCAGTTTAGGGACTAGCGGCTCCTACGAGCAGTACTTC. It is translated as CACSLGTSGSYEQYF.

V is TRBV27 and J is TRBJ1-1; no firm D call. V was cut by 6 bases and J by 1 base, with 12 bases left in between. There are 14 residues in the CDR3. Germline V gives CDR1 MNHEY, CDR2 SMNVEV (reference sequence). The CDR3 region is CASSPVGRNTEAFF. CDR3 bases: TGTGCCAGCAGCCCAGTGGGGAGGAACACTGAAGCTTTCTTT.

The chain links TRBV20-1 to TRBJ2-7, with D perhaps matching TRBD1 or TRBD2 (5 bases each). V lost 6 bases, J lost 2 bases, and 17 bases lay in between. This CDR3 region has 14 residues. Germline V lookup: CDR1 DFQATT, CDR2 SNEGSKA (reference sequence). CDR3 in amino acids: CSARGGPKAYEQYF. Written as DNA, the CDR3 is TGCAGTGCACGTGGGGGTCCAAAGGCCTACGAGCAGTACTTC.

CDR3 region: CASSPRGRGREQFF. The CDR3 DNA reads as TGTGCCAGCAGCCCTCGGGGGAGGGGACGTGAGCAGTTCTTC. The V gene is TRBV3-1, the J gene TRBJ2-1; 7 nucleotides match TRBD2. Germline CDR1 is LGHDT and CDR2 is YNNKEL (reference sequence). Trimming at V came to 4 bases and at J to 9 bases, leaving 9 bases not matched to a gene. The CDR3 is 14 residues long.

Comment on this clonotype: Being one base from a much bigger clone, this may be a read error. The chain recombines TRBV10-3 with TRBJ2-1; D uncertain. CDR1 is ENHRY and CDR2 is SYGVKD in the germline V gene. Trimming took 0 bases from V and 10 from J, leaving 16 bases between them. This CDR3 region has 15 residues. CDR3 region: CAISESAGWVYEQFF. The CDR3 DNA reads as TGTGCCATCAGTGAGTCCGCAGGTTGGGTCTACGAGCAGTTCTTC.

Comment on this clonotype: It may be a read error: a sequence one base away is much more abundant. The rearrangement links TRBV15 to TRBJ2-1; 7 nucleotides align to TRBD2. The CDR3 length is 14 residues. V shed 0 bases and J 13 bases; nucleotides not matched to a gene: 9. The germline gives CDR1 LNHNV, CDR2 YYDKDF (reference sequence). CDR3 sequence reads: CATSRDQGGETQFF. In DNA, the CDR3 is TGTGCCACCAGCAGAGACCAGGGAGGGGAGACCCAGTTCTTC. Full variable domain (outside the CDR3, taken from reference TRBV15 and TRBJ2-1): DAMVIQNPRYQVTQFGKPVTLSCSQTLNHNVMYWYQQKSSQAPKLLFHYYDKDFNNEADTPDNFQSRRPNTSFCFLDIRSPGLGDTAMYLCATSRDQGGETQFFGPGTRLTVL.

The chain uses TRBV7-2 and TRBJ2-1; 8 nucleotides line up with TRBD1. With 5 bases clipped from V and 4 bases from J, the junction kept 4 bases outside the gene matches. The CDR3 has 14 residues. Per germline, CDR1 SGHTA and CDR2 FQGNSA. CDR3 coding DNA: TGTGCCAGCAGCCGGACAGGGTTATACAATGAGCAGTTCTTC. Encoded protein: CASSRTGLYNEQFF.

Comments on this clonotype: A much larger clone lies one base from this, so it may be a read error. This chain connects TRBV9 to TRBJ2-3, with D perhaps assigned TRBD1 or TRBD2 (6 bases each). The germline V and J ends were trimmed by 0 bases and 4 bases, with 9 bases remaining between them. The CDR3 extends over 14 amino acids. CDR1 is SGDLS and CDR2 is YYNGEE in the germline V gene. The CDR3: CASSVAGGADTQYF. CDR3 nucleotide sequence: TGTGCCAGCAGCGTAGCCGGGGGCGCAGATACGCAGTATTTT.